These T cell receptor beta chains were read from a single sample in a study of cytomegalovirus exposure and HLA in healthy donors. Sequencing was performed with immunoSEQ multiplex PCR; in TCRdb, only in-frame clones are kept and a portion is missing. The repertoire holds a few hundred thousand clones, with roughly 90% as singletons. What was sequenced was PBMCs. The origin of the receptors is a woman younger than 30 in good health and CMV-seronegative. Both conserved end residues are part of each CDR3. A D gene is named only where the DNA matches it firmly. The size field is filled for only some rows; it gives once, few, many or a size class.

v_gene	abundance	d_gene	j_gene	CDR3aa
TRBV11-2	once	TRBD1	TRBJ1-3	CASSLGTGGNPYSGNTIYF
TRBV19	.	TRBD1	TRBJ1-1	CASSTTGKTTEAFF
TRBV5-4	.	.	TRBJ2-2	CASSLQRGGPGELFF
TRBV5-4	.	.	TRBJ1-3	CASSFQGSGNTIYF
TRBV6-5	once	.	TRBJ2-5	CASSFSLFQETQYF
TRBV15	few	.	TRBJ1-1	CATSRAHTGSTEAFF
TRBV19	.	TRBD1	TRBJ2-7	CASTARGQGAHSSYEQYF
TRBV7-2	.	.	TRBJ1-2	CASSLNSWPPGGGYTF
TRBV6-5	.	.	TRBJ2-4	CASSYWTGGRIIQYF
TRBV19	.	TRBD1	TRBJ2-1	CASSTRTGSYNEQFF
TRBV11-2	.	.	TRBJ1-2	CASSPGGVGYTF
TRBV7-9	.	.	TRBJ2-5	CSSSPLETQYF
TRBV5-1	once	TRBD2	TRBJ2-1	CASSTAGPYNEQFF
TRBV9	.	.	TRBJ1-6	CASSVDSSYSPLHF
TRBV15	.	.	TRBJ1-5	CATSSFAGQPQHF
TRBV20-1	.	.	TRBJ1-2	CSASAGPGYTF
TRBV6-5	.	.	TRBJ2-7	CASSYSGEQYF
TRBV6-5	.	TRBD2	TRBJ2-2	CASSSGGYGELFF
TRBV5-4	few	TRBD1	TRBJ2-2	CASSLAGRGRSTGELFF
TRBV7-6	few	.	TRBJ2-3	CASSLTGYTDTQYF
TRBV2	.	TRBD1	TRBJ2-7	CASMGVGDRNYEQYF
TRBV15	.	.	TRBJ1-6	CATSVIGDNSPLHF
TRBV2	.	.	TRBJ1-1	CASSEVGVGEAFF
TRBV5-1	.	.	TRBJ2-1	CASRPGVLGGGGNEQFF
TRBV5-4	.	TRBD1	TRBJ1-1	CASSLGVRTGKPEAFF
TRBV5-1	.	.	TRBJ2-7	CASSLEGPYEQYF
TRBV13	.	.	TRBJ1-6	CASSLVRSSPLHF
TRBV11-3	.	.	TRBJ1-1	CASSHPRKGGRPEAFF
TRBV4-1	.	TRBD1	TRBJ2-5	CASSQWDRVETQYF
TRBV5-4	.	.	TRBJ1-4	CASSLVGGEKLFF
TRBV27	.	TRBD2	TRBJ2-7	CASSAAGLVGYEQYF
TRBV7-9	.	.	TRBJ1-5	CASSSGYNQPQHF
TRBV5-1	.	.	TRBJ1-4	CASSFPLSREVYNEKLFF
TRBV5-1	once	.	TRBJ2-6	CASSLRSQSSGANVLTF
TRBV10-2	.	.	TRBJ1-1	CASSELYGNTEAFF
TRBV6-5	.	.	TRBJ1-1	CASSRTDKSNTEAFF
TRBV2	.	.	TRBJ2-7	CASSVQGTYEQYF
TRBV2	.	.	TRBJ1-1	CASRPSRSTEAFF
TRBV10-3	once	.	TRBJ2-3	CAIQGRTDTQYF
TRBV5-4	.	.	TRBJ1-2	CASSLSGTSYGYTF
TRBV29-1	.	.	TRBJ2-3	CSVPPRADTQYF
TRBV9	.	.	TRBJ2-1	CASSVLVDSSYNEQFF
TRBV9	.	TRBD1	TRBJ2-1	CASSVARQGIPDEQFF
TRBV7-2	.	TRBD1	TRBJ1-2	CASSSTTGAGYTF
TRBV6-5	few	TRBD1	TRBJ1-1	CASSWGQLDEAFF
TRBV30	.	.	TRBJ1-2	CAWSVWGRGMDYGYTF
TRBV18	.	TRBD2	TRBJ2-5	CASSPMAGGRQETQYF
TRBV2	.	.	TRBJ1-6	CASGRQINNSPLHF
TRBV29-1	.	.	TRBJ1-2	CSVETVDRISGYTF
TRBV5-1	once	TRBD1	TRBJ1-1	CASRGQGAMGTEAFF
TRBV27	once	.	TRBJ2-5	CASSLKGRPGETQYF
TRBV27	.	.	TRBJ2-1	CASSLGHDEQFF
TRBV2	once	TRBD1	TRBJ1-2	CASSEQGASGYTF
TRBV19	.	TRBD1	TRBJ2-1	CASSISLTGANEQFF
TRBV10-3	.	TRBD2	TRBJ2-3	CAISESRLAGGLDTQYF
TRBV10-1	.	TRBD1	TRBJ1-2	CASSEGQGYGYTF
TRBV5-6	.	.	TRBJ2-1	CASSFGNDNEQFF